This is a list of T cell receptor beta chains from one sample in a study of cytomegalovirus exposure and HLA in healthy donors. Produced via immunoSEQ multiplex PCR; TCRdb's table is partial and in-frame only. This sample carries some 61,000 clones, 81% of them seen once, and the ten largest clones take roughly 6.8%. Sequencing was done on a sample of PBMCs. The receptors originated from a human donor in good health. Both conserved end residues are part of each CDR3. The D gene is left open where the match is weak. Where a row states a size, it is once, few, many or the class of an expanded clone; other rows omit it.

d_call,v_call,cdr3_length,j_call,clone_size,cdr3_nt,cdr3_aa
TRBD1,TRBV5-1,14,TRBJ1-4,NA,TGCGCCAGCAGCCCAGGACAGGGGAGGGAAAAACTGTTTTTT,CASSPGQGREKLFF
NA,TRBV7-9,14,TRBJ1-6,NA,TGTGCCAGCAGCTTAGACAGCCTTAATTCACCCCTCCACTTT,CASSLDSLNSPLHF
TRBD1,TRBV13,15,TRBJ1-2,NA,TGTGCCAGCAGCTTGGGGACCGACAGGGGTGATGGCTACACCTTC,CASSLGTDRGDGYTF
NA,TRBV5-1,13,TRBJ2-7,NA,TGCGCCAGCAGCTTGGGTTACTCCTACGAGCAGTACTTC,CASSLGYSYEQYF
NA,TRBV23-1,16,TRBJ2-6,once,TGCGCCAGCAGTCACGCCCTAACCTCTGGGGCCAACGTCCTGACTTTC,CASSHALTSGANVLTF
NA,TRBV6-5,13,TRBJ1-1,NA,TGTGCCAGCAGTTACATGGGCACTTATGAAGCTTTCTTT,CASSYMGTYEAFF
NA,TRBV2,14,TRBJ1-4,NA,TGTGCCAGCACTCCGTTGTTGTCTAATGAAAAACTGTTTTTT,CASTPLLSNEKLFF
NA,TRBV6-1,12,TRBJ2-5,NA,TGTGCCACCACTCTAGCGAGAGAGACCCAGTACTTC,CATTLARETQYF
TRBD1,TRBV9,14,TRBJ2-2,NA,TGTGCCAGCAGTGCAGGGGGAAACACCGGGGAGCTGTTTTTT,CASSAGGNTGELFF
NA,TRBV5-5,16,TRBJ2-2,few,TGTGCCAGCAGCCGGGGTGGGGGCCGCGGCACCGGGGAGCTGTTTTTT,CASSRGGGRGTGELFF
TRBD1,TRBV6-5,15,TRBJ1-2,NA,TGTGCCAGCAGCCCAACAGGGGGCCCAAACTATGGCTACACCTTC,CASSPTGGPNYGYTF
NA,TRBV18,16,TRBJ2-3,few,TGTGCCAGCTCACCACCGGCAGGGCGAGGCACAGATACGCAGTATTTT,CASSPPAGRGTDTQYF
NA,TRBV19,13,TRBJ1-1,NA,TGTGCCAGTTCGGGATTCATGAACACTGAAGCTTTCTTT,CASSGFMNTEAFF
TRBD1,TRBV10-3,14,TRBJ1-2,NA,TGTGCCATCAGTGGGGACAGGACGGACTATGGCTACACCTTC,CAISGDRTDYGYTF
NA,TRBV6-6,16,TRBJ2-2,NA,TGTGCCAGCAGGCTGACCCGGGGGTCGAACACCGGGGAGCTGTTTTTT,CASRLTRGSNTGELFF
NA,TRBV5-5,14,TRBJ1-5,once,TGTGCCAGCAGCTTTCAGGGCGGCAATCAGCCCCAGCATTTT,CASSFQGGNQPQHF
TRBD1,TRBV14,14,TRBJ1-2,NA,TGTGCCAGCAGCCCGACAGGGGGACGTCATGGCTACACCTTC,CASSPTGGRHGYTF
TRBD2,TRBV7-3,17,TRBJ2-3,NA,TGTGCCAGCAGCTTAAGTAGCGGGGGAACTAGCACAGATACGCAGTATTTT,CASSLSSGGTSTDTQYF
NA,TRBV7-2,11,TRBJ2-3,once,TGTGCCAGCAGCGCCGGGTGGGCGCAGTATTTT,CASSAGWAQYF
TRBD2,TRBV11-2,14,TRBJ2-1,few,TGTGCCAGCAGCTTTAACCTAGCGGGGAATGAGCAGTTCTTC,CASSFNLAGNEQFF